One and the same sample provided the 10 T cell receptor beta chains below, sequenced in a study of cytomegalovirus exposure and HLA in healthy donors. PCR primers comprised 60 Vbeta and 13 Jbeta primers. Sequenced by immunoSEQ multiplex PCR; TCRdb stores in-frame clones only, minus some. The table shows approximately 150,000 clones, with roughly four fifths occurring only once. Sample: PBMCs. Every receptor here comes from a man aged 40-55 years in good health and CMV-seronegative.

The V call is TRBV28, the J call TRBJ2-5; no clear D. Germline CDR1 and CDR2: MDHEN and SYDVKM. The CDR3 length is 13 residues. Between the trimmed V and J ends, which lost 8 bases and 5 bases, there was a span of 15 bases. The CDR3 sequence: CASGVLSSETQYF. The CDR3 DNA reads TGTGCCAGCGGAGTATTGTCATCCGAGACCCAGTACTTC. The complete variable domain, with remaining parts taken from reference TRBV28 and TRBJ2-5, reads DVKVTQSSRYLVKRTGEKVFLECVQDMDHENMFWYRQDPGLGLRLIYFSYDVKMKEKGDIPEGYSVSREKKERFSLILESASTNQTSMYLCASGVLSSETQYFGPGTRLLVL.

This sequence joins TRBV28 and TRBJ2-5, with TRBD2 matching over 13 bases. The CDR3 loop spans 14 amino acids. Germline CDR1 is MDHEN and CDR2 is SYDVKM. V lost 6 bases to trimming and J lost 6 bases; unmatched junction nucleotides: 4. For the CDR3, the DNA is TGTGCCAGCAGGACTAGCGGGAGGCCCCAGACCCAGTACTTC. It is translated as CASRTSGRPQTQYF.

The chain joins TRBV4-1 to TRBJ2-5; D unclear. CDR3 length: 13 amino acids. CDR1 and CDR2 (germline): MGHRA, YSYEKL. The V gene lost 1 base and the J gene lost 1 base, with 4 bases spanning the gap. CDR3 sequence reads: CASSQVRQETQYF. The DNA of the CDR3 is TGCGCCAGCAGCCAAGTCCGCCAAGAGACCCAGTACTTC.

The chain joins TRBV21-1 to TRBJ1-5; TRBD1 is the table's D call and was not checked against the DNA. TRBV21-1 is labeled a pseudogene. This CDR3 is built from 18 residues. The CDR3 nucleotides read TGTGCCAGCAGCAAAAGGGGGAGTAGGGGCAATAGCAATCAGCCCCAGCATTTT. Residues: CASSKRGSRGNSNQPQHF.

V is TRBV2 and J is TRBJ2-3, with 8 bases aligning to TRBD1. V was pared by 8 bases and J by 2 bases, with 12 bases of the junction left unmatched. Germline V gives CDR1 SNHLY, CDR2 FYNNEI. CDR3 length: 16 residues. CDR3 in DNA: TGTGCCAGCGCAAACCCCGGGACAGGAGTCACAGATACGCAGTATTTT. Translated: CASANPGTGVTDTQYF.

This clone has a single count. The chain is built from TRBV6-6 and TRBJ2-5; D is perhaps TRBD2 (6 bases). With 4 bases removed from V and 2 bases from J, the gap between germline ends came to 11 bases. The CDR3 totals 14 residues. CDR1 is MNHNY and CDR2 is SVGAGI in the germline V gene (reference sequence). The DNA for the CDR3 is TGTGCCAGCAGTTTTTCGGGACTTCAAGAGACCCAGTACTTC. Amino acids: CASSFSGLQETQYF.

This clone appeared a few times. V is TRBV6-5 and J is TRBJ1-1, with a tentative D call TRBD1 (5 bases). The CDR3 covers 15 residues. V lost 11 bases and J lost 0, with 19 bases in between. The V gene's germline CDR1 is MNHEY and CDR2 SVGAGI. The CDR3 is CAAFPGVRMNTEAFF. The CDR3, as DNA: TGTGCCGCCTTCCCGGGGGTACGAATGAACACTGAAGCTTTCTTT.

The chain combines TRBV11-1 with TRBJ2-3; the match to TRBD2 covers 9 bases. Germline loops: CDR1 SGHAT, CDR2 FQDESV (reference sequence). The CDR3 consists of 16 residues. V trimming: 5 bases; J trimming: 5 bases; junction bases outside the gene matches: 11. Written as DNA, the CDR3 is TGTGCCAGCAGCCTGGGACTAGCCCGAGGCATAGATACGCAGTATTTT. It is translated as CASSLGLARGIDTQYF.

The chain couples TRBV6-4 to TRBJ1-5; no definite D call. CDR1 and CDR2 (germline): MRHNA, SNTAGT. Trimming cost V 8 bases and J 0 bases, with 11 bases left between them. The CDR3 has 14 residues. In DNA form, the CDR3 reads TGTGCCAGCCTAAAACGCGATAGCAATCAGCCCCAGCATTTT. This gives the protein CASLKRDSNQPQHF.

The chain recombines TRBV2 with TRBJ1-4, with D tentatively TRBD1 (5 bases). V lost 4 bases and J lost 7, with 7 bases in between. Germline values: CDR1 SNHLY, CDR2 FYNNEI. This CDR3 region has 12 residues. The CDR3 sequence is CASSAGGEKLFF. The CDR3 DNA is TGTGCCAGCAGTGCCGGGGGTGAAAAACTGTTTTTT.